A selection of T cell receptor beta chains follows, all from one sample in a study of cytomegalovirus exposure and HLA in healthy donors. TCRdb keeps only in-frame clones here, not all; method: immunoSEQ multiplex PCR. The sample records 250,000 to 300,000 clones, 84% being singletons. Source material: PBMCs. The receptors here all came from a woman between 35 and 50 years old in good health and CMV-seropositive. Each CDR3 is given with its conserved first and last residue. The D gene is left open where the match is weak. Part of the rows lack a size; the others show once, few, many or a class for expanded clones.

clone size: -
J gene: TRBJ2-1
D gene: TRBD2
V gene: TRBV18
CDR3 protein: CASSPVTSGEYNEQFF
CDR3 DNA: TGTGCCAGCTCACCAGTGACTAGCGGAGAGTACAATGAGCAGTTCTTC

clone size: once
J gene: TRBJ1-5
D gene: TRBD1
V gene: TRBV6-1
CDR3 protein: CASSEAGRGLQPQHF
CDR3 DNA: TGTGCCAGCAGTGAAGCCGGGAGGGGGCTTCAGCCCCAGCATTTT

clone size: -
J gene: TRBJ2-3
D gene: -
V gene: TRBV2
CDR3 protein: CASSPARVADTQYF
CDR3 DNA: TGTGCCAGCAGTCCCGCCCGAGTGGCAGATACGCAGTATTTT

clone size: -
J gene: TRBJ2-1
D gene: -
V gene: TRBV4-2
CDR3 protein: CASSQDLEFGYNEQFF
CDR3 DNA: TGTGCCAGCAGCCAAGATTTGGAGTTCGGGTACAATGAGCAGTTCTTC

clone size: once
J gene: TRBJ2-1
D gene: TRBD2
V gene: TRBV9
CDR3 protein: CASSLAGVFDEQFF
CDR3 DNA: TGTGCCAGCAGTCTAGCGGGAGTTTTTGATGAGCAGTTCTTC

clone size: -
J gene: TRBJ1-5
D gene: -
V gene: TRBV2
CDR3 protein: CASSEAGNQPQHF
CDR3 DNA: TGTGCCAGCAGTGAAGCCGGGAATCAGCCCCAGCATTTT

clone size: few
J gene: TRBJ1-6
D gene: -
V gene: TRBV6-6
CDR3 protein: CASRTESPLHF
CDR3 DNA: TGTGCCAGCAGAACAGAATCACCCCTCCACTTT

clone size: -
J gene: TRBJ2-1
D gene: -
V gene: TRBV10-3
CDR3 protein: CAISGNYNEQFF
CDR3 DNA: TGTGCCATCAGTGGTAACTACAATGAGCAGTTCTTC

clone size: -
J gene: TRBJ1-2
D gene: -
V gene: TRBV28
CDR3 protein: CASSRRNQGYGHGYTF
CDR3 DNA: TGTGCCAGCAGTAGAAGAAACCAGGGCTATGGGCACGGCTACACCTTC

clone size: -
J gene: TRBJ1-1
D gene: TRBD1
V gene: TRBV2
CDR3 protein: CASSSDRGRNTEAFF
CDR3 DNA: TGTGCCAGCAGTTCCGACAGGGGGCGGAACACTGAAGCTTTCTTT

clone size: -
J gene: TRBJ2-7
D gene: TRBD2
V gene: TRBV7-2
CDR3 protein: CASSLKSPVSGTTYEQYF
CDR3 DNA: TGTGCCAGCAGCTTAAAATCCCCCGTTAGCGGGACCACCTACGAGCAGTACTTC

clone size: -
J gene: TRBJ1-5
D gene: -
V gene: TRBV21-1
CDR3 protein: CASSKENQPQHF
CDR3 DNA: TGTGCCAGCAGCAAGGAGAATCAGCCCCAGCATTTT

clone size: -
J gene: TRBJ2-7
D gene: TRBD1
V gene: TRBV6-5
CDR3 protein: CASRKSGTDYEQYF
CDR3 DNA: TGTGCCAGCAGGAAATCCGGGACAGATTACGAGCAGTACTTC

clone size: -
J gene: TRBJ1-2
D gene: -
V gene: TRBV5-8
CDR3 protein: CASSLDGRLLNYGYTF
CDR3 DNA: TGTGCCAGCAGCTTGGACGGCAGGCTCCTTAACTATGGCTACACCTTC

clone size: -
J gene: TRBJ2-7
D gene: TRBD1
V gene: TRBV19
CDR3 protein: CASSPRDRVSYEQYF
CDR3 DNA: TGTGCCAGTAGTCCCCGGGACAGGGTTAGCTACGAGCAGTACTTC

clone size: -
J gene: TRBJ1-5
D gene: -
V gene: TRBV6-6
CDR3 protein: CASSSPSPGSNQPQHF
CDR3 DNA: TGTGCCAGCAGTTCCCCATCCCCCGGTAGCAATCAGCCCCAGCATTTT

clone size: -
J gene: TRBJ1-2
D gene: -
V gene: TRBV20-1
CDR3 protein: CSAATWDGYTF
CDR3 DNA: TGCAGTGCAGCGACTTGGGATGGCTACACCTTC

clone size: -
J gene: TRBJ1-4
D gene: -
V gene: TRBV19
CDR3 protein: CASTGGVHEKLFF
CDR3 DNA: TGTGCCAGTACTGGGGGGGTCCATGAAAAACTGTTTTTT

clone size: many
J gene: TRBJ2-7
D gene: TRBD2
V gene: TRBV11-2
CDR3 protein: CASSFGGRQIYEQYF
CDR3 DNA: TGTGCCAGCAGCTTTGGCGGGAGGCAAATCTACGAGCAGTACTTC

clone size: few
J gene: TRBJ2-2
D gene: TRBD1
V gene: TRBV28
CDR3 protein: CASSYPTGVRNTGELFF
CDR3 DNA: TGTGCCAGCAGTTACCCTACAGGGGTAAGGAACACCGGGGAGCTGTTTTTT

clone size: -
J gene: TRBJ2-3
D gene: TRBD2
V gene: TRBV5-6
CDR3 protein: CASSRSGRLSTDTQYF
CDR3 DNA: TGTGCCAGCAGCCGGAGCGGGAGACTAAGCACAGATACGCAGTATTTT

clone size: -
J gene: TRBJ2-3
D gene: TRBD2
V gene: TRBV12-5
CDR3 protein: CASGLGLADTDTQYF
CDR3 DNA: TGTGCTAGTGGTCTCGGACTAGCGGACACAGATACGCAGTATTTT

clone size: once
J gene: TRBJ2-7
D gene: -
V gene: TRBV28
CDR3 protein: CASLGNSYEQYF
CDR3 DNA: TGTGCCAGCTTGGGCAACTCCTACGAGCAGTACTTC

clone size: -
J gene: TRBJ2-1
D gene: TRBD2
V gene: TRBV29-1
CDR3 protein: CSAVGPGGREQFF
CDR3 DNA: TGCAGCGCTGTGGGGCCGGGGGGACGCGAGCAGTTCTTC

clone size: -
J gene: TRBJ2-1
D gene: TRBD2
V gene: TRBV15
CDR3 protein: CATSRDFLAGVLEQFF
CDR3 DNA: TGTGCCACCAGCAGAGATTTCCTAGCGGGAGTACTCGAGCAGTTCTTC

clone size: -
J gene: TRBJ2-1
D gene: -
V gene: TRBV7-3
CDR3 protein: CASSFGPQGNEQFF
CDR3 DNA: TGTGCCAGCAGCTTTGGCCCTCAGGGCAATGAGCAGTTCTTC

clone size: -
J gene: TRBJ1-1
D gene: TRBD1
V gene: TRBV10-3
CDR3 protein: CAISGWDSPTTEAFF
CDR3 DNA: TGTGCCATCAGTGGATGGGACAGCCCGACCACTGAAGCTTTCTTT

clone size: -
J gene: TRBJ2-7
D gene: TRBD1
V gene: TRBV7-8
CDR3 protein: CASRDGQDSYEQYF
CDR3 DNA: TGTGCCAGCAGAGACGGACAGGACTCCTACGAGCAGTACTTC

clone size: -
J gene: TRBJ2-3
D gene: -
V gene: TRBV10-3
CDR3 protein: CAISPGAGVDTQYF
CDR3 DNA: TGTGCCATCAGTCCGGGGGCGGGAGTAGATACGCAGTATTTT

clone size: -
J gene: TRBJ1-1
D gene: TRBD1
V gene: TRBV27
CDR3 protein: CASSSVGQGDWKAFF
CDR3 DNA: TGTGCCAGCAGTTCTGTGGGACAGGGGGACTGGAAAGCTTTCTTT

clone size: -
J gene: TRBJ1-6
D gene: -
V gene: TRBV19
CDR3 protein: CASAGSYNSPLHF
CDR3 DNA: TGTGCCAGTGCCGGGAGTTATAATTCACCCCTCCACTTT

clone size: -
J gene: TRBJ2-3
D gene: TRBD2
V gene: TRBV4-2
CDR3 protein: CASSPGLAGGTTDTQYF
CDR3 DNA: TGTGCCAGCAGTCCGGGACTAGCGGGGGGCACCACAGATACGCAGTATTTT

clone size: -
J gene: TRBJ2-7
D gene: TRBD1
V gene: TRBV7-9
CDR3 protein: CASSPLQGAGSSYEQYF
CDR3 DNA: TGTGCCAGCAGCCCATTACAGGGGGCAGGTTCGTCCTACGAGCAGTACTTC

clone size: -
J gene: TRBJ2-6
D gene: -
V gene: TRBV6-5
CDR3 protein: CASSSLGGANVLTF
CDR3 DNA: TGTGCCAGCAGTTCCCTAGGTGGGGCCAACGTCCTGACTTTC

clone size: -
J gene: TRBJ1-1
D gene: TRBD1
V gene: TRBV2
CDR3 protein: CASSEIGTGGAFF
CDR3 DNA: TGTGCCAGCAGTGAAATCGGCACAGGGGGAGCTTTCTTT

clone size: -
J gene: TRBJ2-3
D gene: -
V gene: TRBV11-2
CDR3 protein: CASSLGGSGLTDTQYF
CDR3 DNA: TGTGCCAGCAGCTTAGGGGGAAGCGGACTCACAGATACGCAGTATTTT

clone size: few
J gene: TRBJ2-1
D gene: TRBD2
V gene: TRBV18
CDR3 protein: CASSYLGSGSHNEQFF
CDR3 DNA: TGTGCCAGTTCTTACCTTGGGAGCGGGAGCCACAATGAGCAGTTCTTC

clone size: -
J gene: TRBJ1-5
D gene: TRBD1
V gene: TRBV2
CDR3 protein: CASSVDRGGQPQHF
CDR3 DNA: TGTGCCAGCAGTGTGGACAGGGGCGGACAGCCCCAGCATTTT

clone size: -
J gene: TRBJ1-1
D gene: TRBD1
V gene: TRBV27
CDR3 protein: CASSGRGLGDTEAFF
CDR3 DNA: TGTGCCAGCAGTGGAAGGGGGCTAGGGGACACTGAAGCTTTCTTT

clone size: -
J gene: TRBJ2-3
D gene: -
V gene: TRBV5-1
CDR3 protein: CASSRTGSTDTQYF
CDR3 DNA: TGCGCCAGCAGCCGAACAGGGAGCACAGATACGCAGTATTTT

clone size: -
J gene: TRBJ1-4
D gene: -
V gene: TRBV5-8
CDR3 protein: CASRRQGNEKLFF
CDR3 DNA: TGTGCCAGCAGGCGTCAGGGTAATGAAAAACTGTTTTTT